This is a list of T cell receptor beta chains from one sample in a study of T cell changes during pregnancy in multiple sclerosis. Clones were read by immunoSEQ multiplex PCR, and TCRdb kept only the in-frame ones, dropping some. The sample records about 44,000 clones, approximately 96% being singletons. Material: peripheral blood, obtained in the second trimester of pregnancy. The source is a female donor with multiple sclerosis, enrolled in a pregnancy study. The CDR3 runs from the conserved cysteine through the conserved F or W. Fields, in order: D gene, V gene, clone size, J gene, CDR3 protein, CDR3 DNA. The D gene is left open where the match is weak. Only part of the rows carry a size: once, few, many, or a class if the clone is expanded.

NA	TRBV7-7	NA	TRBJ2-5	CASSPSSGLSLETRYF	TGTGCCAGCAGTCCGAGTAGCGGCCTGAGCCTGGAGACCCGGTACTTC
TRBD1	TRBV15	NA	TRBJ2-2	CATSTWTGRKELFF	TGTGCCACCAGCACATGGACAGGGCGAAAGGAGCTGTTTTTT
NA	TRBV6-5	few	TRBJ1-5	CASSYSGGPQHF	TGTGCCAGCAGTTACTCGGGGGGGCCCCAGCATTTT
NA	TRBV28	once	TRBJ2-7	CASSQDISYEQYF	TGTGCCAGCAGTCAGGACATCTCCTACGAGCAGTACTTC
NA	TRBV28	NA	TRBJ2-1	CASSFSHKTGRNEQFF	TGTGCCAGCAGTTTTTCCCACAAAACAGGGCGGAATGAGCAGTTCTTC
NA	TRBV6-5	NA	TRBJ2-3	CASQPDPAVTRNF	TGTGCCAGCCAACCTGACCCTGCGGTTACTCGGAATTTT
NA	TRBV7-2	NA	TRBJ1-5	CASSTYPREGNQPQHF	TGTGCCAGCAGCACCTATCCCAGGGAAGGCAATCAGCCCCAGCATTTT
TRBD1	TRBV6-1	NA	TRBJ1-2	CASSEHRGNYGYTF	TGTGCCAGCAGTGAACACAGGGGGAACTATGGCTACACCTTC
TRBD2	TRBV10-3	NA	TRBJ2-7	CAISPLAGVANEQYF	TGTGCCATCAGCCCACTAGCGGGAGTGGCAAACGAGCAGTACTTC
NA	TRBV7-9	NA	TRBJ1-2	CASRAEGGSYGYTF	TGTGCCAGCAGAGCAGAGGGTGGTAGCTATGGCTACACCTTC
NA	TRBV5-1	NA	TRBJ1-2	CASSLAQANYGYTF	TGCGCCAGCAGCTTGGCACAGGCGAACTATGGCTACACCTTC
NA	TRBV5-1	NA	TRBJ1-4	CASSFGSAANEKLFF	TGCGCCAGCAGCTTCGGATCAGCGGCTAATGAAAAACTGTTTTTT
NA	TRBV28	NA	TRBJ2-3	CASSLRVSGAPDTQYF	TGTGCCAGCAGTTTAAGGGTCTCGGGAGCCCCAGATACGCAGTATTTT
NA	TRBV9	NA	TRBJ1-5	CASSPEGVYNQPQHF	TGTGCCAGCAGCCCAGAGGGCGTTTACAATCAGCCCCAGCATTTT
TRBD2	TRBV10-1	NA	TRBJ2-3	CASSQGTSGSATDTQYF	TGCGCCAGCAGTCAAGGGACTAGCGGGAGTGCTACAGATACGCAGTATTTT
NA	TRBV20-1	NA	TRBJ2-1	CSAPRDEQFF	TGCAGTGCGCCAAGAGATGAGCAGTTCTTC
NA	TRBV5-4	NA	TRBJ2-3	CASSLWSRVTDTQYF	TGTGCCAGCAGCTTATGGTCCAGGGTCACAGATACGCAGTATTTT
NA	TRBV5-1	NA	TRBJ2-7	CASSLGPTYEQYF	TGCGCCAGCAGCTTGGGTCCCACCTACGAGCAGTACTTC
TRBD2	TRBV4-2	NA	TRBJ2-1	CASSQEVSGGALNEQFF	TGTGCCAGCAGCCAGGAGGTTAGCGGGGGGGCTCTCAATGAGCAGTTCTTC
NA	TRBV28	NA	TRBJ2-3	CASSLASTQYF	TGTGCCAGCAGTTTGGCCTCTACGCAGTATTTT
NA	TRBV6-1	NA	TRBJ2-5	CASRVSGGGKTQYF	TGTGCCAGCAGGGTCTCGGGCGGAGGGAAGACCCAGTACTTC
NA	TRBV9	NA	TRBJ2-7	CASSRTIDEQYF	TGTGCCAGCAGCAGGACTATCGACGAGCAGTACTTC
TRBD2	TRBV5-4	NA	TRBJ2-5	CASHRGGRSETQYF	TGTGCCAGCCATCGGGGGGGGCGTTCCGAGACCCAGTACTTC
NA	TRBV6-4	NA	TRBJ2-2	CASSAGYTGELFF	TGTGCCAGCAGTGCGGGGTACACCGGGGAGCTGTTTTTT
TRBD1	TRBV2	NA	TRBJ2-2	CAGGQGVGTGELFF	TGTGCCGGGGGACAGGGTGTCGGCACCGGGGAGCTGTTTTTT
NA	TRBV15	once	TRBJ1-5	CATSRDPAIEGHSNQPQHF	TGTGCCACCAGCAGAGATCCGGCGATTGAGGGCCATAGCAATCAGCCCCAGCATTTT
TRBD2	TRBV9	NA	TRBJ2-2	CASSVGLAGGPGELFF	TGTGCCAGCAGCGTAGGACTAGCGGGGGGGCCCGGGGAGCTGTTTTTT
NA	TRBV19	NA	TRBJ2-7	CASSTATWAEQYF	TGTGCCAGTAGTACGGCAACATGGGCCGAGCAGTACTTC
TRBD2	TRBV13	NA	TRBJ2-7	CASSSGLAAAYEQYF	TGTGCCAGCAGCTCAGGACTAGCGGCAGCCTACGAGCAGTACTTC
TRBD1	TRBV15	NA	TRBJ2-7	CATSIWDRGWEQYF	TGTGCCACCAGCATTTGGGACAGGGGTTGGGAGCAGTACTTC
TRBD2	TRBV19	once	TRBJ2-1	CASSIQLAGGPPGEQFF	TGTGCCAGTAGTATTCAACTAGCGGGGGGGCCTCCCGGTGAGCAGTTCTTC
TRBD2	TRBV28	NA	TRBJ2-1	CASSLSVAGGIPVLINEQFF	TGTGCCAGCAGTTTATCTGTAGCGGGAGGGATCCCGGTCCTTATCAATGAGCAGTTCTTC
NA	TRBV5-1	NA	TRBJ2-2	CASTLGGIGGELFF	TGCGCCAGCACCCTAGGAGGGATCGGCGGGGAGCTGTTTTTT
TRBD1	TRBV2	NA	TRBJ2-2	CASSVFGAGGWVTGELFF	TGTGCCAGCAGTGTTTTTGGGGCAGGGGGCTGGGTCACCGGGGAGCTGTTTTTT
TRBD1	TRBV27	NA	TRBJ1-1	CASSPGQVNTEAFF	TGTGCCAGCAGTCCTGGACAGGTGAACACTGAAGCTTTCTTT
NA	TRBV2	once	TRBJ2-7	CASSEARLLSYEQYF	TGTGCCAGCAGTGAAGCACGTCTTCTTAGCTACGAGCAGTACTTC
TRBD1	TRBV12-5	NA	TRBJ1-1	CASGPGTGWNTEAFF	TGTGCTAGTGGTCCAGGGACAGGGTGGAACACTGAAGCTTTCTTT
NA	TRBV7-2	once	TRBJ1-5	CASSGEGSNQPQHF	TGTGCCAGCAGCGGGGAGGGTAGCAATCAGCCCCAGCATTTT
NA	TRBV19	NA	TRBJ2-5	CASSTPGGKTQYF	TGTGCCAGTAGTACCCCGGGGGGCAAGACCCAGTACTTC
TRBD2	TRBV28	NA	TRBJ2-7	CASSSPGTSGSGAYEQYF	TGTGCCAGCAGTTCCCCCGGGACTAGCGGGAGTGGGGCCTACGAGCAGTACTTC
NA	TRBV21-1	NA	TRBJ2-3	CASSKGTSGSFTDTQYF	TGTGCCAGCAGCAAAGGGACTAGCGGGAGTTTTACAGATACGCAGTATTTT
NA	TRBV19	once	TRBJ1-1	CASSIGRGGADTEAFF	TGTGCCAGTAGTATAGGCCGGGGAGGGGCGGACACTGAAGCTTTCTTT
NA	TRBV7-6	NA	TRBJ2-1	CASSFLTGDSRNEQFF	TGTGCCAGCAGCTTTTTGACAGGCGATTCGAGGAATGAGCAGTTCTTC
NA	TRBV11-1	NA	TRBJ2-7	CASSLPGEEGYEQYF	TGTGCCAGCAGCTTACCTGGTGAAGAGGGCTACGAGCAGTACTTC
TRBD1	TRBV4-1	once	TRBJ2-2	CASSQVQGAAGELFF	TGCGCCAGCAGCCAAGTTCAGGGGGCGGCCGGGGAGCTGTTTTTT
TRBD1	TRBV27	NA	TRBJ2-2	CASSLLGTVNTGELFF	TGTGCCAGCAGTTTATTAGGGACAGTGAACACCGGGGAGCTGTTTTTT
NA	TRBV6-1	NA	TRBJ2-2	CASSAKAASGGELFF	TGTGCCAGCAGCGCTAAGGCCGCTTCGGGTGGGGAGCTGTTTTTT